The source of this TCR beta chain is a study of cytomegalovirus exposure and HLA in healthy donors. In the study overall: Earlier work reported 100 million to 130 million unique TCR beta sequences from about 180 million T cells.

This clone has just a few counts. Its target is unknown. Trimming removed 6 bases from V and 7 bases from J, with 12 bases in between. CDR1 is MNHEY, CDR2 SVGAGI, per germline. The CDR3 consists of 12 residues. Healthy donors of bone marrow made up the group. Findings and caveats of the study: According to an earlier analysis, most TCR beta V segments yielded productive rearrangements about 90% or about 30% of the time.

The PCR made use of 60 Vbeta and 13 Jbeta primers. The repertoire was sequenced with immunoSEQ multiplex PCR; TCRdb's copy has only in-frame clones and lacks some. The repertoire holds around 97,000 clones, with 73% as singletons. J is TRBJ1-2 and V is TRBV6-5; D uncertain. The sequence was obtained from a man aged 35 to 55 in good health and CMV-seronegative. The source material was PBMCs. The CDR3: CASSRWRGGYTF. As DNA, the CDR3 is TGTGCCAGCAGCCGGTGGCGGGGTGGCTACACCTTC.